The 30 T cell receptor beta chains reported below all come from one sample, sequenced in a study of graft-versus-host responses after intestinal transplantation. No cognate antigen is known for these TCRs. The method was immunoSEQ multiplex PCR; TCRdb's version includes in-frame clones alone and lacks a portion of them. The data contain tens of thousands of clones, 70% to 85% of them singletons. The source was unstimulated CD4+ T cells sorted from spleen or lymph node cells, collected before transplant. These receptors were collected from a human donor who was the organ donor for an intestinal transplant.

The chain combines TRBV4-3 with TRBJ2-3, with 8 nucleotides matching TRBD2. Trimming took 0 bases from V and 8 from J; bases not matched to a gene: 7. This CDR3 has 15 residues. Per germline, CDR1 LGHNA and CDR2 YSLEER. This CDR3 is CASSQEKRGRGTQYF. CDR3 nucleotide sequence: TGCGCCAGCAGCCAAGAAAAGCGGGGGAGGGGTACGCAGTATTTT.

This chain connects TRBV6-9 to TRBJ1-1; D not certain. The V and J ends lost 1 base and 0 bases respectively, with 6 bases between them. CDR1 is MNHGY, CDR2 SVAAGI, per germline. CDR3 length: 14 residues. In nucleotides, the CDR3 is TGTGCCAGCAGTTATTTTCAGATGAACACTGAAGCTTTCTTT. Encoded protein: CASSYFQMNTEAFF.

V is TRBV15 and J is TRBJ1-2; 8 bases are a match to TRBD1. The CDR3 has 15 residues. Germline-derived CDR1 and CDR2 are LNHNV and YYDKDF (reference sequence). V lost 4 bases to trimming and J lost 4 bases; unmatched junction nucleotides: 8. The CDR3 reads CATSKQGEPTYGYTF. The CDR3 DNA reads TGTGCCACCAGCAAACAGGGGGAACCCACCTATGGCTACACCTTC.

The chain joins TRBV5-1 to TRBJ1-1; no definite D call. Germline loops: CDR1 SGHRS, CDR2 YFSETQ. Trimming removed 0 bases at V and 4 bases at J, with 4 bases between. CDR3 length: 12 residues. In nucleotides, the CDR3 is TGCGCCAGCAGCTTGGGGAGCACTGAAGCTTTCTTT. It yields the protein CASSLGSTEAFF.

The chain combines TRBV2 with TRBJ1-2; D is possibly TRBD1 (5 bases). The germline V gene encodes CDR1 SNHLY and CDR2 FYNNEI. The CDR3 totals 13 residues. With 2 bases removed from V and 3 bases from J, the gap between germline ends came to 7 bases. The CDR3 here is CASSEQGHYGYTF. Here the CDR3 DNA reads TGTGCCAGCAGTGAACAGGGACACTATGGCTACACCTTC.

This sequence joins TRBV7-9 and TRBJ1-3; D is unresolved. Germline CDR1 and CDR2: SEHNR and FQNEAQ (reference sequence). V lost 5 bases and J 0 bases, leaving 20 bases between the germline ends. The CDR3 consists of 18 residues. DNA of the CDR3: TGTGCCAGCAGCCCACCTGGGTTCGGGATGTCCTCTGGAAACACCATATATTTT. It specifies CASSPPGFGMSSGNTIYF.

The chain joins TRBV15 to TRBJ2-2, with 8 nucleotides matching TRBD2. The CDR3 sequence is 15 residues long. Germline CDR1 LNHNV, CDR2 YYDKDF (reference sequence). Trimming cost V 4 bases and J 5 bases; bases outside gene matches: 6. The CDR3 spells CATSKGTSGTGELFF. CDR3 DNA sequence: TGTGCCACCAGCAAAGGGACTAGTGGTACCGGGGAGCTGTTTTTT.

Note on this clone: Other DNA sequences within the sample encode an identical CDR3. The CDR3 spells CATSRDRGNTGELFF. CDR3 in DNA: TGTGCCACCAGCAGAGATCGGGGGAACACCGGGGAGCTGTTTTTT. The rearrangement joins TRBV15 to TRBJ2-2, with D possibly matching TRBD2 (5 bases). Germline assignment: CDR1 LNHNV and CDR2 YYDKDF (reference sequence). This CDR3 is 15 amino acids long. Between the trimmed V and J ends, which lost 0 bases and 1 base, there was a span of 6 bases.

This clone was seen only once. The chain recombines TRBV30 with TRBJ1-2; 7 nucleotides line up with TRBD1. V was clipped by 1 base and J by 4 bases; unmatched bases: 0. CDR3 size: 12 residues. Per the germline V gene, CDR1 is GTSNPN and CDR2 is SVGIG (reference sequence). The CDR3 here is CAWSGTGYGYTF. The CDR3, as DNA: TGTGCCTGGAGTGGGACAGGCTATGGCTACACCTTC. Filled out from reference TRBV30 and TRBJ1-2, the complete variable domain reads SQTIHQWPATLVQPVGSPLSLECTVEGTSNPNLYWYRQAAGRGLQLLFYSVGIGQISSEVPQNLSASRPQDRQFILSSKKLLLSDSGFYLCAWSGTGYGYTFGSGTRLTVV.

This clone appeared a few times. The chain is built from TRBV10-2 and TRBJ2-1, with 9 nucleotides matching TRBD2. Looked up from germline, CDR1 is WSHSY and CDR2 is SAAADI. Germline trimming cut 4 bases from V and 9 bases from J; bases unmatched to any gene: 10. CDR3 length: 15 amino acids. The CDR3 region is CASSGVASGKSEQFF. CDR3 nucleotides: TGCGCCAGCAGTGGAGTGGCTAGCGGGAAATCTGAGCAGTTCTTC.

This sequence joins TRBV30 and TRBJ1-6; 7 nucleotides agree with TRBD1. CDR1 GTSNPN and CDR2 SVGIG come from the germline V gene (reference sequence). V lost 3 bases, J lost 11 bases, and 10 bases stayed unmatched. The CDR3 spans 14 residues. The CDR3 is CAWSKTGSRAPLHF. CDR3 coding DNA: TGTGCCTGGAGCAAGACAGGGAGTAGGGCACCCCTCCACTTT.

The J gene is TRBJ1-3, the V gene TRBV5-1, with D perhaps TRBD1 (6 bases). This CDR3 has 16 amino acids. Trimming cost V 0 bases and J 1 base, with 11 bases left between them. Germline lookup yields CDR1 SGHRS and CDR2 YFSETQ. This CDR3 reads CASSLDWGLSGNTIYF. Written as DNA, the CDR3 is TGCGCCAGCAGCTTGGATTGGGGGCTGTCTGGAAACACCATATATTTT.

The chain links TRBV14 to TRBJ1-2; D gene unclear. The CDR3 is 15 amino acids. The germline gives CDR1 SGHDN, CDR2 FVKESK. Deletions cut 6 bases from V and 3 bases from J, with 17 bases between. In DNA form, the CDR3 reads TGTGCCAGCAGGCTCTTCGCGTGGCTCTACTATGGCTACACCTTC. Translation: CASRLFAWLYYGYTF.

The V call is TRBV5-4, the J call TRBJ1-6; no firm D call. The V end lost 0 bases, the J end lost 0 bases, and 4 bases lay between the germline ends. Germline loops: CDR1 SGHNT, CDR2 YYREEE (reference sequence). This CDR3 spans 15 amino acids. Here the CDR3 DNA reads TGTGCCAGCAGCTTGGGGAGCTCCTATAATTCACCCCTCCACTTT. Encoded protein: CASSLGSSYNSPLHF.

This chain uses TRBV6-5 with TRBJ2-2, with 7 bases matching TRBD2. Germline values: CDR1 MNHEY, CDR2 SVGAGI. The CDR3 has 15 residues. J lost 6 bases, V lost 6 bases, and 10 bases had no gene match. CDR3 region: CASSPYGRGSGELFF. DNA for the CDR3: TGTGCCAGCAGCCCCTATGGGCGGGGGTCCGGGGAGCTGTTTTTT.

V is TRBV6-5 and J is TRBJ1-6; D remains ambiguous. Germline V gene sequence: CDR1 MNHEY, CDR2 SVGAGI. The germline V and J ends were trimmed by 5 bases and 12 bases, with 14 bases remaining between them. The CDR3 has 13 amino acids. This CDR3 is CASSEASGVPLHF. CDR3 sequence (DNA): TGTGCCAGCAGTGAAGCCTCCGGAGTACCCCTCCACTTT.

V usage is TRBV19 and J usage is TRBJ2-5, with a possible D match to TRBD1 (5 bases). Trimming took 3 bases from V and 5 from J, leaving 10 bases between them. CDR3 length: 13 amino acids. Per the germline V gene, CDR1 is LNHDA and CDR2 is SQIVND (reference sequence). In DNA, the CDR3 is TGTGCCAGTAGTATGTCAGGGAAGGAGACCCAGTACTTC. This encodes CASSMSGKETQYF.

This clone was observed a handful of times. The rearrangement uses TRBV4-1 and TRBJ2-5; tentatively, D is TRBD1 or TRBD2 (5 bases each). The germline CDR1 and CDR2 sequences are MGHRA and YSYEKL. This CDR3 comprises 16 residues. The V end lost 3 bases, the J end lost 1 base, and 15 bases lay between the germline ends. CDR3 in DNA: TGCGCCAGCAGCCACCAAGACCGGGACCCCCAAGAGACCCAGTACTTC. Amino acids: CASSHQDRDPQETQYF.

This chain links TRBV14 with TRBJ2-1; 15 bases fit TRBD2. The CDR3 has 15 residues. Germline assignment: CDR1 SGHDN and CDR2 FVKESK. V lost 3 bases, J lost 12 bases, and 6 bases stayed unmatched. CDR3 in DNA: TGTGCCAGCAGCCAGGGACTAGCGGGGGGAAGGGGGCAGTTCTTC. Amino acids: CASSQGLAGGRGQFF.

This rearrangement joins TRBV6-5 to TRBJ2-5; D perhaps matches TRBD2 (6 bases). CDR1 and CDR2 from the germline V gene are MNHEY and SVGAGI. The CDR3 runs to 14 residues. Trimming shortened V by 2 bases and J by 2 bases, and 9 bases separated the two germline ends. The CDR3 protein is CASSYAEGQETQYF. DNA of the CDR3: TGTGCCAGCAGTTACGCGGAGGGTCAAGAGACCCAGTACTTC.

The CDR3 region has the DNA TGTGCCAGCAGCGTAGGCACAGGCCGGCATACGCAGTATTTT. Its translation is CASSVGTGRHTQYF. The chain is built from TRBV9 and TRBJ2-3, with D perhaps TRBD1 (5 bases). CDR1 and CDR2 from the germline V gene are SGDLS and YYNGEE. The CDR3 sequence is 14 residues long. V was pared by 0 bases and J by 7 bases, with 12 bases between.

The rearrangement links TRBV30 to TRBJ2-3; D gene unclear. Germline V CDR1 and CDR2: GTSNPN, SVGIG (reference sequence). CDR3 length: 12 residues. V was trimmed by 5 bases and J by 0 bases, leaving 6 bases between them. The CDR3 sequence: CAWWRSTDTQYF. For the CDR3, the DNA is TGTGCCTGGTGGCGTAGCACAGATACGCAGTATTTT.

The V and J genes are TRBV7-8 and TRBJ1-1, with D uncertain. CDR1 and CDR2 from the germline V gene are SGHVS and FQNEAQ. The CDR3 loop spans 15 amino acids. The V end lost 5 bases, the J end lost 4 bases, and 17 bases lay between the germline ends. The CDR3 nucleotides read TGTGCCAGCAGCCCCAATTTGAGGGTAGGCACTGAAGCTTTCTTT. Its protein product is CASSPNLRVGTEAFF.

The chain employs TRBV7-2 and TRBJ1-2, with 9 bases fitting TRBD1. CDR1 is SGHTA, CDR2 FQGNSA, per germline. Trimming removed 5 bases from V and 8 bases from J; junction bases left unmatched: 3. The CDR3 is 12 amino acids. The CDR3 DNA is TGTGCCAGCAGCCCAGGGACAGGGGGCTACACCTTC. It codes for CASSPGTGGYTF.

The chain recombines TRBV7-2 with TRBJ2-5; possibly TRBD2 for D (5 bases). There are 15 residues in the CDR3. From germline, CDR1 is SGHTA and CDR2 FQGNSA. V gave up 1 base and J gave up 4 bases, with 13 bases separating them. CDR3 amino acids: CASSLVWESRETQYF. CDR3 bases: TGTGCCAGCAGCTTAGTGTGGGAGAGCAGAGAGACCCAGTACTTC.

The V call is TRBV4-3, the J call TRBJ2-2, with 12 bases lining up with TRBD2. The V gene end was trimmed by 2 bases and the J gene end by 6 bases; junction bases not matched to a gene: 7. This CDR3 spans 17 amino acids. Germline V CDR1 and CDR2: LGHNA, YSLEER. The CDR3 sequence: CASSQLLAGGLPGELFF. The CDR3 DNA is TGCGCCAGCAGCCAATTACTAGCGGGGGGACTCCCCGGGGAGCTGTTTTTT.

V usage is TRBV30 and J usage is TRBJ1-1; D might be TRBD1 (6 bases). Germline CDR1 and CDR2: GTSNPN and SVGIG (reference sequence). CDR3 length: 12 residues. Trimming removed 8 bases from V and 2 bases from J, with 12 bases in between. CDR3 protein: CARSQGNTEAFF. As DNA, the CDR3 is TGTGCCCGATCACAGGGTAACACTGAAGCTTTCTTT.

CDR3 sequence reads: CASSGRQGRVDTIYF. In DNA form, the CDR3 reads TGTGCCAGCAGTGGCCGACAGGGGAGAGTGGACACCATATATTTT. The genes are TRBV6-1 and TRBJ1-3, with TRBD1 matching 8 bases. The CDR3 has 15 residues. Germline V CDR1 and CDR2: MNHNS, SASEGT. Losses at the gene ends were 4 bases for V and 8 bases for J; bases not matched to a gene: 10.

A word on this clone: Mismatch with germline at one junction end may stem from a read error. The chain joins TRBV6-5 to TRBJ2-1; 11 bases agree with TRBD2. CDR1 MNHEY and CDR2 SVGAGI come from the germline V gene. The CDR3 extends over 15 amino acids. DNA for the CDR3: TGTGCCAGCAGTTACTCGAGGTTGGGGACTAGCGGTCCGATCTTC. Translating gives CASSYSRLGTSGPIF.

The chain carries TRBV5-1 and TRBJ1-4, with 9 nucleotides matching TRBD1. Germline V lookup: CDR1 SGHRS, CDR2 YFSETQ. The CDR3 has 15 amino acids. With V trimmed by 4 bases and J by 7 bases, 8 bases remained unmatched. As DNA, the CDR3 is TGCGCCAGCAGCCCTCACAGGGGGCAGGGTGAAAAACTGTTTTTT. This translates into CASSPHRGQGEKLFF.